This TCR beta chain was profiled in a study of cytomegalovirus exposure and HLA in healthy donors. The junction had 4 bases not matched to a gene; V was cut back by 6 bases and J by 2 bases. Germline lookup yields CDR1 WNHNN and CDR2 SYGVQD (reference sequence). The CDR3 spans 14 residues. 60 Vbeta and 13 Jbeta primers were used in PCR. TCRdb's copy holds only in-frame clones and misses some; the assay was immunoSEQ multiplex PCR. The sample holds approximately 290,000 clones, 75% to 90% seen once. Each of the donors was a healthy bone marrow donor. This chain joins TRBV10-1 and TRBJ2-1; 7 nucleotides align to TRBD1. Material: PBMCs. This clonotype was obtained from a girl aged 2 to 10 in good health and CMV-seronegative. CDR3 protein: CASSRQGPYNEQFF. The CDR3 bases are TGCGCCAGCAGCAGACAGGGACCCTACAATGAGCAGTTCTTC.